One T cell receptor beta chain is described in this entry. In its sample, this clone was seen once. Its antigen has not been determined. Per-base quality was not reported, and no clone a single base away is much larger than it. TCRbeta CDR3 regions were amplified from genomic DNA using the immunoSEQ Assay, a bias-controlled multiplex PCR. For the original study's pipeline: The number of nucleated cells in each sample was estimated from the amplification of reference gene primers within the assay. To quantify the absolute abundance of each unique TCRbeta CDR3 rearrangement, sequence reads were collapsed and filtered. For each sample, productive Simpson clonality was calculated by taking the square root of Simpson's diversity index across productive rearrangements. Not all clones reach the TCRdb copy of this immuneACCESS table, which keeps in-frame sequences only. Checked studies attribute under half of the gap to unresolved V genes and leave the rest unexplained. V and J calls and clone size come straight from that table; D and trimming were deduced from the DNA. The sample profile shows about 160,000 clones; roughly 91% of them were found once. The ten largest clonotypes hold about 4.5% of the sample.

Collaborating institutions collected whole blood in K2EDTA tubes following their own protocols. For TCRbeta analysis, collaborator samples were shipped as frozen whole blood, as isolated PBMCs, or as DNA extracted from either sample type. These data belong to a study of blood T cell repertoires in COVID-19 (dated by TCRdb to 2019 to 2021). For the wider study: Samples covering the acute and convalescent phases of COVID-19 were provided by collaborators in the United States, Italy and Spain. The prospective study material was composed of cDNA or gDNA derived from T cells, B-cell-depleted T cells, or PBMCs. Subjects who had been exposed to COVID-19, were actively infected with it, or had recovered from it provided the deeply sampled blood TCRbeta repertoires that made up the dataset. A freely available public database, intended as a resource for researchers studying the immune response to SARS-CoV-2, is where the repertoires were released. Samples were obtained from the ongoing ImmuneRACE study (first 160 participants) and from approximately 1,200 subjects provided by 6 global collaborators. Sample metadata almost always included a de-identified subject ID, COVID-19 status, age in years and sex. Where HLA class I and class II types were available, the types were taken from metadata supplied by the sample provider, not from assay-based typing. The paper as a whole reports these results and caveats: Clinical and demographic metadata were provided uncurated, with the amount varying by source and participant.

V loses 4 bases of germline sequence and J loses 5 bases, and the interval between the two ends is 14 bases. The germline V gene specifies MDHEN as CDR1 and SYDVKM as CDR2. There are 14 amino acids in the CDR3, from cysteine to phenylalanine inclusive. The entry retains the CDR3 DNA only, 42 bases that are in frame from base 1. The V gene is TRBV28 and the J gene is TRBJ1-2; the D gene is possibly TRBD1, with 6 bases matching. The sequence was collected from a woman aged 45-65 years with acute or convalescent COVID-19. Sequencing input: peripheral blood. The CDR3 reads CASSSGRGHYGYTF. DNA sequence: TGTGCCAGCAGTTCGGGCAGGGGACATTATGGCTACACCTTC.